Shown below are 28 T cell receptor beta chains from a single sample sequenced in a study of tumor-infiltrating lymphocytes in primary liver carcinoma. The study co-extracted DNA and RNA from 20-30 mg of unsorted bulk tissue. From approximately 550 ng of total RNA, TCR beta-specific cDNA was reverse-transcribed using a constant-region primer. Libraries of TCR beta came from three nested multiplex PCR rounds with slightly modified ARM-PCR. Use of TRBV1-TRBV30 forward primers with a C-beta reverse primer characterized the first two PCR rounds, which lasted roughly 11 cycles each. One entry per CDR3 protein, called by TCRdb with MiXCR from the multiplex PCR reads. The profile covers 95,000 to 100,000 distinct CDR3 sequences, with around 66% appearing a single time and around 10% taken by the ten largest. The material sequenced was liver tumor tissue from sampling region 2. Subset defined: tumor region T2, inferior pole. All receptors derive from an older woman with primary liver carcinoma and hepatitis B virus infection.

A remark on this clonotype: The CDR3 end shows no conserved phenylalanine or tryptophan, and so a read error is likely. The CDR3 sequence is CASSQAGTRIGGELFY. CDR3 DNA sequence: TGTGCCAGCAGCCAAGCCGGGACTAGAATTGGCGGGGAGCTGTTTTAT. The chain uses TRBV4-1 and TRBJ2-2; 8 nucleotides agree with TRBD2. CDR3 length: 16 amino acids. Germline CDR1 MGHRA, CDR2 YSYEKL.

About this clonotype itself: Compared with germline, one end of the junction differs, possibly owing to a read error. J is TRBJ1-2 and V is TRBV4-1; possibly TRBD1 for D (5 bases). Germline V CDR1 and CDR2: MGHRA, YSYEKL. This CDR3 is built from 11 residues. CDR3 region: CASSRGRSYTF. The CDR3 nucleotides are TGCGCCAGCAGCCGGGGCAGGAGCTATACCTTC.

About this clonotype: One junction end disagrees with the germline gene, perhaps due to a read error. CDR3 residues: CASSLLGNIEVFF. CDR3 DNA: TGTGCCAGCAGCTTACTTGGAAACATTGAAGTTTTCTTT. The V gene is TRBV11-2, the J gene TRBJ1-1; D uncertain. Germline V gene lookup returns CDR1 SGHAT and CDR2 FQNNGV. The length of the CDR3 is 13 residues.

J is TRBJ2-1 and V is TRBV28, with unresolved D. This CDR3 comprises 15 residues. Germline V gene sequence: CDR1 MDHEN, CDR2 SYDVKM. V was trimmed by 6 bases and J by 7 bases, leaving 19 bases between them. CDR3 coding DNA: TGTGCCAGCAGCTACCTCGGTTCCGGTATGAATGAGCAGTTCTTC. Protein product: CASSYLGSGMNEQFF.

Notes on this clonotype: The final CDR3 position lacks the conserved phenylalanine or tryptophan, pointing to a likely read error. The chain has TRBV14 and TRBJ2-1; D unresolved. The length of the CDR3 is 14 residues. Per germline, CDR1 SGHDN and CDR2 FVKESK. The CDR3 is CASNQRLGYVEQFL. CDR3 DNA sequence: TGTGCCAGCAACCAACGGTTGGGGTATGTTGAGCAGTTCCTC.

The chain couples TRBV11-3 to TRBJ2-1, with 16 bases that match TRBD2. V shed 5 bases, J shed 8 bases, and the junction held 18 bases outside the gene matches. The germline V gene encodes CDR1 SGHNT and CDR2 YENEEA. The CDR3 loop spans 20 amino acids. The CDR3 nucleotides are TGTGCCAGCAGCGCCGGACAGGGGGGACTAGCGGGAGGGCCGGGCGATGAGCAGTTCTTC. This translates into CASSAGQGGLAGGPGDEQFF.

The CDR3 DNA sequence: TGTGCCAGCAACGAGGGCGGTAAGGCAGAGACCCAGTACTTC. It codes for CASNEGGKAETQYF. The chain carries TRBV6-1 and TRBJ2-5, with TRBD2 as a possible D gene (5 bases). Germline V lookup: CDR1 MNHNS, CDR2 SASEGT. V was cut by 7 bases and J by 4 bases, with 16 bases left in between. This CDR3 spans 14 amino acids.

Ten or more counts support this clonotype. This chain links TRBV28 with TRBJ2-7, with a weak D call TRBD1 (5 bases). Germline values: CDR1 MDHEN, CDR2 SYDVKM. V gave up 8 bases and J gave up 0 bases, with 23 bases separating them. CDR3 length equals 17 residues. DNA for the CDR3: TGTGCCAGCCCACCGACGCTCGACAGCCCGAGCTCCTACGAGCAGTACTTC. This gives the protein CASPPTLDSPSSYEQYF.

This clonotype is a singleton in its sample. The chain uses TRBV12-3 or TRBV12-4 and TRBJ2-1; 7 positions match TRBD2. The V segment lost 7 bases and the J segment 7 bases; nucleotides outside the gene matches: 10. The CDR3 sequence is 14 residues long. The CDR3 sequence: CASIRQRDSNEQFF. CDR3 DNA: TGTGCCAGCATAAGGCAGCGGGACTCGAATGAGCAGTTCTTC.

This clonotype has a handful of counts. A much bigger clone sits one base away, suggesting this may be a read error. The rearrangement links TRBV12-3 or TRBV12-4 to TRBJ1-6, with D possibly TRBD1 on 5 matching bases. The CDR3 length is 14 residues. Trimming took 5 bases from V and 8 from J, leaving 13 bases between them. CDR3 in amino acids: CASSPGIGDSPLHF. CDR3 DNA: TGTGCCAGCAGTCCCGGGATAGGGGATTCACCCCTCCACTTT.

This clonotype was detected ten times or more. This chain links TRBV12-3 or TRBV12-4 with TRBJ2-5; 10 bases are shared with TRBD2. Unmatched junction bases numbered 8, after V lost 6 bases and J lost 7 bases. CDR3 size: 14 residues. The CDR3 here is CASRTGTSVGTQYF. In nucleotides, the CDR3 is TGTGCCAGCAGGACCGGGACTAGCGTAGGGACCCAGTACTTC.

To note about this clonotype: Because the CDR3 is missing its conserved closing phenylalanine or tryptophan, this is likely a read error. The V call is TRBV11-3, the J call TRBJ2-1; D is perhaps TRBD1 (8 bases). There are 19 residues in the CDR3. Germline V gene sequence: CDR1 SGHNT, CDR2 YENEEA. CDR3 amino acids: CASSAGQGGLVGGFNVQFY. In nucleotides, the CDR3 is TGTGCCAGCAGCGCCGGACAGGGTGGACTAGTGGGAGGATTCAATGTGCAGTTCTAC.

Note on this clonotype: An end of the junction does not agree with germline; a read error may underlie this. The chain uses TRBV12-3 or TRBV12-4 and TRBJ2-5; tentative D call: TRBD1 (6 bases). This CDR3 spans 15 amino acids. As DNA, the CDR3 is TGTGCCAGCAGTTTTCTTAGCGCGAGGACAGAGACCCAATACTTT. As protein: CASSFLSARTETQYF.

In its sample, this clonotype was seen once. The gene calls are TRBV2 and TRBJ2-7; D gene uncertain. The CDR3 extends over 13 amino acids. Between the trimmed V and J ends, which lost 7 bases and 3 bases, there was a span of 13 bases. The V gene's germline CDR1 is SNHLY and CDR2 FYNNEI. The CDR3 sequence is CASNRNNYYEQYF. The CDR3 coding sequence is TGTGCCAGCAATCGGAACAACTACTACGAGCAGTACTTC.

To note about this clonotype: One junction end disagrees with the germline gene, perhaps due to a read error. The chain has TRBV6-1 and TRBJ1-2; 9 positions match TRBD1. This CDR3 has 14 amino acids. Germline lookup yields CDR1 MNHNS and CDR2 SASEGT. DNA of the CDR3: TGTCCCAGCAATGAAAACTGGACAGGGGAAGGCTACACCTTC. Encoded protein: CPSNENWTGEGYTF.

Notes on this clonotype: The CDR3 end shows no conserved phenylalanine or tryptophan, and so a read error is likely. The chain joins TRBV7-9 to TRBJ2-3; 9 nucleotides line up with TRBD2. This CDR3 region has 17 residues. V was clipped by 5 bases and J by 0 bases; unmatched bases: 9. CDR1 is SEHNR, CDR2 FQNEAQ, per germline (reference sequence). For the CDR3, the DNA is TGTGCCAGCAGCACCACCCGGGCGGGAGGGAGCACAGATACGCAGTATTCT. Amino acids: CASSTTRAGGSTDTQYS.

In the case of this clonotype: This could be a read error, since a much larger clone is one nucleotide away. The CDR3, as DNA: TGTGCCAGCAGCCAAGTTCCGGGGCCCCCCTACGAGCAGTACTTC. This gives the protein CASSQVPGPPYEQYF. The rearrangement joins TRBV4-2 to TRBJ2-7, with D perhaps given as TRBD1 or TRBD2 (5 bases each). The CDR3 extends over 15 amino acids. CDR1 LGHNA and CDR2 YNFKEQ come from the germline V gene. Between the trimmed V and J ends, which lost 1 base and 2 bases, there was a span of 12 bases.

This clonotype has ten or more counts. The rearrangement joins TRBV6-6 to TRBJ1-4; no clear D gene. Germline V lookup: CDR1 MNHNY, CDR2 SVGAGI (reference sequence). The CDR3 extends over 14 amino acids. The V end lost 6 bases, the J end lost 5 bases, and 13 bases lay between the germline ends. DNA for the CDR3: TGTGCCAGCAGAACTCAGGAAGGGAATGAAAAACTGTTTTTT. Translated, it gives CASRTQEGNEKLFF.

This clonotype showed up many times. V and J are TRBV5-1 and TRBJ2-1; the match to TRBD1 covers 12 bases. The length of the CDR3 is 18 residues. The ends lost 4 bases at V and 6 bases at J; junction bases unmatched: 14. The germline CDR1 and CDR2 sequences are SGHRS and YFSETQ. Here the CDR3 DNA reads TGCGCCAGCAGCCCGGAACCCGGTGGGGACAGGGGGCGCAATGAGCAGTTCTTC. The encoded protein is CASSPEPGGDRGRNEQFF.

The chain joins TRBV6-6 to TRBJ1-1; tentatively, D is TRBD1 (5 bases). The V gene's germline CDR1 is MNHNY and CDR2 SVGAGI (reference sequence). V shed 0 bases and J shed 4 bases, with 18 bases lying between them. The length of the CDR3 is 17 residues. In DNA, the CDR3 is TGTGCCAGCAGTTACTCTAGGGGAGGGAGAAGGACCACTGAAGCTTTCTTT. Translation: CASSYSRGGRRTTEAFF.

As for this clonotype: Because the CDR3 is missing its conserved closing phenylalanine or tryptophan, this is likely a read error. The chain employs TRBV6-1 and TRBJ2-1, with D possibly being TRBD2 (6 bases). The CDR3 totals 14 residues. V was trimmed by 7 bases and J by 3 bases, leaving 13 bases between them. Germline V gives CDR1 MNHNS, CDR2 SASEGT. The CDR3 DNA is TGTGCCAGCACCAGGGAGGAGATCTACAATGAGCAGTTCCTC. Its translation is CASTREEIYNEQFL.

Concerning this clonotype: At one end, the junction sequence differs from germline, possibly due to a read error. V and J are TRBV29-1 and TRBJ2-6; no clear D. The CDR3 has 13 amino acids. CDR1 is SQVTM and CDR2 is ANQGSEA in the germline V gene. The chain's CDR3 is CSARKSGVNVLTF. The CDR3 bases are TGCAGTGCCCGTAAGTCTGGGGTCAACGTCCTGACTTTC.

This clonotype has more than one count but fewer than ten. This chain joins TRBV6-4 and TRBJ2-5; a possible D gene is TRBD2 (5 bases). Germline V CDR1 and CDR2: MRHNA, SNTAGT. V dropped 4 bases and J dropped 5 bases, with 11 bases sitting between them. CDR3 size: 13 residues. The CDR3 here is CASSVGPGETQYF. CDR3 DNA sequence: TGTGCCAGCAGTGTTGGGCCGGGGGAGACCCAGTACTTC.

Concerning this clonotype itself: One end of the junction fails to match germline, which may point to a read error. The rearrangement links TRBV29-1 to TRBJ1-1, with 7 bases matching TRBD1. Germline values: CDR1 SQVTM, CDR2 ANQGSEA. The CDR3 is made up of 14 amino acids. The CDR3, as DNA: TGCAGCGTTGTGAGGGGGCAGCCGAACACTGAGGCTTTCTTT. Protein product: CSVVRGQPNTEAFF. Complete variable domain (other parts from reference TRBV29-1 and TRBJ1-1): SAVISQKPSRDICQRGTSLTIQCQVDSQVTMMFWYRQQPGQSLTLIATANQGSEATYESGFVIDKFPISRPNLTFSTLTVSNMSPEDSSIYLCSVVRGQPNTEAFFGQGTRLTVV.

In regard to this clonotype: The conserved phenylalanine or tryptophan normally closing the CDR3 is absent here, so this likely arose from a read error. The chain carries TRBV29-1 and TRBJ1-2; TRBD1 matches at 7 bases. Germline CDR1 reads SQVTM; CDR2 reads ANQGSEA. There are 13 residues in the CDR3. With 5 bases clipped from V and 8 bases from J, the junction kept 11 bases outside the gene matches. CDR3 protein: CSVKRGGERGYTL. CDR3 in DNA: TGCAGCGTTAAAAGAGGGGGCGAAAGAGGCTACACCCTC.

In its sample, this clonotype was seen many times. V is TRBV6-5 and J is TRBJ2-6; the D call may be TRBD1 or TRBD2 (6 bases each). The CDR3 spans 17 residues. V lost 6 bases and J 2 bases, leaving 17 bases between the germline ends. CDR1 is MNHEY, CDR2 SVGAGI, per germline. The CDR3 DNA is TGTGCCAGCAGAGAGGGGGAGGCCTTCCCTGGGGCCAACGTCCTGACTTTC. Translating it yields CASREGEAFPGANVLTF.

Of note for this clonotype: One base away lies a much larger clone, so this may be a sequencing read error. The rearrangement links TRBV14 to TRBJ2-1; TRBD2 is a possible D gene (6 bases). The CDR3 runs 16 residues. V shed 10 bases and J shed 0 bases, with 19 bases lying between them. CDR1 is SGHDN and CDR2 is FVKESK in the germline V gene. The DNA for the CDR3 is TGTGCCAACAGTCACCATGGGGGGAGCTCCTACAATGAGCAGTTCTTC. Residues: CANSHHGGSSYNEQFF.

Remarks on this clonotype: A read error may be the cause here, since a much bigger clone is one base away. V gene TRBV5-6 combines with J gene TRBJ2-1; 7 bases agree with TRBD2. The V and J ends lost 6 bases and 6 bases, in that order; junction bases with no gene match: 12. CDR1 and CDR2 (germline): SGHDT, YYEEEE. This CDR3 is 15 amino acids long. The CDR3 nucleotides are TGTGCCAGCATCTCCCGGACTAGGACGACCAATGAGCAGTTCTTC. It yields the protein CASISRTRTTNEQFF. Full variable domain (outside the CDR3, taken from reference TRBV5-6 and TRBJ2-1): DAGVTQSPTHLIKTRGQQVTLRCSPKSGHDTVSWYQQALGQGPQFIFQYYEEEERQRGNFPDRFSGHQFPNYSSELNVNALLLGDSALYLCASISRTRTTNEQFFGPGTRLTVL.